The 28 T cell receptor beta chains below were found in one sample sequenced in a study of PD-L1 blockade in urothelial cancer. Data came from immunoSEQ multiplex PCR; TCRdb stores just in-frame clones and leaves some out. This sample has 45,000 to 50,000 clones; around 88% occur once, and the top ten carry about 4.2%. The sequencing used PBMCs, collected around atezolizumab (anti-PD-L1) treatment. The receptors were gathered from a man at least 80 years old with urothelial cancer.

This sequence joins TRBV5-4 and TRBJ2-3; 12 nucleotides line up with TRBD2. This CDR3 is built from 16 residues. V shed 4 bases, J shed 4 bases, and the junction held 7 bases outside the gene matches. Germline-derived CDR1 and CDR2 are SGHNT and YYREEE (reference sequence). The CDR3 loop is CASSLRTSGIADTQYF. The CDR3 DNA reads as TGTGCCAGCAGCCTCCGGACTAGCGGGATAGCAGATACGCAGTATTTT.

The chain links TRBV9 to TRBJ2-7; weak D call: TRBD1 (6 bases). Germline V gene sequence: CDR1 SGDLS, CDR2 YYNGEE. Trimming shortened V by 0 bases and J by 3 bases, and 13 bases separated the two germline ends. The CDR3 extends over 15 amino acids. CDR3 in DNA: TGTGCCAGCAGCGTAGAGGGACATCCTGGCTACGAGCAGTACTTC. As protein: CASSVEGHPGYEQYF.

CDR3 sequence reads: CASSLAAGYNEQFF. CDR3 nucleotide sequence: TGCGCCAGCAGCTTGGCGGCAGGATACAATGAGCAGTTCTTC. This chain joins TRBV5-1 and TRBJ2-1; D uncertain. V was cut by 0 bases and J by 4 bases, with 8 bases left in between. Germline-derived CDR1 and CDR2 are SGHRS and YFSETQ. There are 14 residues in the CDR3.

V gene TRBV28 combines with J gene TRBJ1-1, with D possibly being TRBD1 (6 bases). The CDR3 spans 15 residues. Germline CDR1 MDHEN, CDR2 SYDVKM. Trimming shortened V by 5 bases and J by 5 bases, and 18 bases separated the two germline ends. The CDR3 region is CASSALGGLGTEAFF. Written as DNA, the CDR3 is TGTGCCAGCAGTGCGCTGGGGGGGCTAGGGACTGAAGCTTTCTTT. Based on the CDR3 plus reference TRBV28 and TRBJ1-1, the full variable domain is DVKVTQSSRYLVKRTGEKVFLECVQDMDHENMFWYRQDPGLGLRLIYFSYDVKMKEKGDIPEGYSVSREKKERFSLILESASTNQTSMYLCASSALGGLGTEAFFGQGTRLTVV.

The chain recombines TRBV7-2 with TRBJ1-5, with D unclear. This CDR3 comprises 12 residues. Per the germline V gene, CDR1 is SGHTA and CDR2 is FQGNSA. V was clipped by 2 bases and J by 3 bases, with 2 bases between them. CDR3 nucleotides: TGTGCCAGCAGCTTACACAATCAGCCCCAGCATTTT. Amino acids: CASSLHNQPQHF.

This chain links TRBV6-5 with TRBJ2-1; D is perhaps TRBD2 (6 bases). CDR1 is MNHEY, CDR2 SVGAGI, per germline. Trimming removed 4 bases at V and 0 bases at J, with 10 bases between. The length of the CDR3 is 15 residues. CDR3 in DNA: TGTGCCAGCAGTTTAGCGGTCCCCTCCTACAATGAGCAGTTCTTC. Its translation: CASSLAVPSYNEQFF.

CDR3 nucleotides: TGCGCCAGCAGCGGGAGACAGGGGGCCGGGAAGACCCAGTACTTC. Translated: CASSGRQGAGKTQYF. The chain employs TRBV5-1 and TRBJ2-5; TRBD1 matches 10 bases. This CDR3 contains 15 residues. V lost 4 bases to trimming and J lost 6 bases; unmatched junction nucleotides: 9. The germline V gene encodes CDR1 SGHRS and CDR2 YFSETQ.

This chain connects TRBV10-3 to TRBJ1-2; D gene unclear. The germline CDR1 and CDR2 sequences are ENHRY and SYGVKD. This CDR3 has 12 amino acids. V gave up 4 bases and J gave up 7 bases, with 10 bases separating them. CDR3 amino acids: CAISAGSLGYTF. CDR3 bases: TGTGCCATCAGTGCCGGGTCCCTTGGCTACACCTTC.

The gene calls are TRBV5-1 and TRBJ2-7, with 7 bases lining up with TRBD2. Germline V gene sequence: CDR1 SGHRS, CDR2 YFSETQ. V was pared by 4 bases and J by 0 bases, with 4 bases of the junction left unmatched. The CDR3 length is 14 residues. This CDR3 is CASSPGLPSYEQYF. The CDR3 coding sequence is TGCGCCAGCAGCCCGGGACTACCCTCCTACGAGCAGTACTTC.

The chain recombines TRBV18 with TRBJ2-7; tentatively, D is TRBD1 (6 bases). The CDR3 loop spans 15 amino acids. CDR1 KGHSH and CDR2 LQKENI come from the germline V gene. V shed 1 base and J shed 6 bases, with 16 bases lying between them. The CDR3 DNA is TGTGCCAGCTCACCACTCGGGCAGGGGACGGTCGAGCAGTACTTC. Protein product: CASSPLGQGTVEQYF.

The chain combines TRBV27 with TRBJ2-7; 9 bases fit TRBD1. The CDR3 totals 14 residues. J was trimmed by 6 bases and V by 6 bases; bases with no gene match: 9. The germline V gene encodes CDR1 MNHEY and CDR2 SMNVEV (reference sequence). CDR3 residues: CASSGDRASLEQYF. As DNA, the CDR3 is TGTGCCAGCAGCGGGGACAGGGCCTCCCTCGAGCAGTACTTC.

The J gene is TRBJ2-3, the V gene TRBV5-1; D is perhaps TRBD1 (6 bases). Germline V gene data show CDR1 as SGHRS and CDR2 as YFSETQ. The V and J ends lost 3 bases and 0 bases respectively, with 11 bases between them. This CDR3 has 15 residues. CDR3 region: CASSSGQSSTDTQYF. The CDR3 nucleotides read TGCGCCAGCAGCTCCGGACAGTCTAGCACAGATACGCAGTATTTT.

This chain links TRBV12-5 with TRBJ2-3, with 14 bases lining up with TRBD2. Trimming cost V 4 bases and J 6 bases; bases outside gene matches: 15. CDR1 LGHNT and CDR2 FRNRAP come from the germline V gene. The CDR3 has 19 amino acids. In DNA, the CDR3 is TGTGCTAGTGGTTGCCGGACTAGCGGGAGGACCAGGGGCGAGGATACGCAGTATTTT. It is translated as CASGCRTSGRTRGEDTQYF. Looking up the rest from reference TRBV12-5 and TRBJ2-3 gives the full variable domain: DARVTQTPRHKVTEMGQEVTMRCQPILGHNTVFWYRQTMMQGLELLAYFRNRAPLDDSGMPKDRFSAEMPDATLATLKIQPSEPRDSAVYFCASGCRTSGRTRGEDTQYFGPGTRLTVL.

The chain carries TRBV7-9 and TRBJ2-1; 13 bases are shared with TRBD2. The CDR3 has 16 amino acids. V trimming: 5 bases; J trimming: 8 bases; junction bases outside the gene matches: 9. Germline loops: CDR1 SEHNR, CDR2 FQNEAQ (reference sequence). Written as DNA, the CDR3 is TGTGCCAGCAGCCCCCGGACTAGCGGGAGTCTCTATGAGCAGTTCTTC. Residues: CASSPRTSGSLYEQFF.

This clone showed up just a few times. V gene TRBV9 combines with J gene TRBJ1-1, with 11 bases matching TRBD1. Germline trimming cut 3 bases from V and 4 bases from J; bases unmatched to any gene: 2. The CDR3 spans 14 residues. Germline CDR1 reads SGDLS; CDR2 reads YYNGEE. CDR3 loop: CASSGGTGGTEAFF. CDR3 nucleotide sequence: TGTGCCAGCAGCGGTGGGACAGGGGGCACTGAAGCTTTCTTT.

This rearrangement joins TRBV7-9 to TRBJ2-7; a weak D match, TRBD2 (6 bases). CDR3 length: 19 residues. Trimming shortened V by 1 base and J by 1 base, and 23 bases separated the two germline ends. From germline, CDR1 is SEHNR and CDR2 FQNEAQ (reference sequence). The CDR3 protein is CASSLDRPSPVGRSYEQYF. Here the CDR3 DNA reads TGTGCCAGCAGCTTAGATCGCCCCTCGCCCGTCGGGAGATCCTACGAGCAGTACTTC. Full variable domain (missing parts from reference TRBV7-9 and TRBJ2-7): DTGVSQNPRHKITKRGQNVTFRCDPISEHNRLYWYRQTLGQGPEFLTYFQNEAQLEKSRLLSDRFSAERPKGSFSTLEIQRTEQGDSAMYLCASSLDRPSPVGRSYEQYFGPGTRLTVT.

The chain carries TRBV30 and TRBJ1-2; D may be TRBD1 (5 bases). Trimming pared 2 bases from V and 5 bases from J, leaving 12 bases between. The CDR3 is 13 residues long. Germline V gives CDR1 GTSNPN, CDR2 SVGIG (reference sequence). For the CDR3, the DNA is TGTGCCTGGAGTCAGGGTAGCAAGTATGGCTACACCTTC. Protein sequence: CAWSQGSKYGYTF.

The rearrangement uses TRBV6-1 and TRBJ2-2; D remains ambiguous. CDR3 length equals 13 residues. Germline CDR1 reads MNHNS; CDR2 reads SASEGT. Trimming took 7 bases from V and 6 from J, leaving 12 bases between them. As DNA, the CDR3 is TGTGCCAGCATTTACAGAGTGGCCGGGGAGCTGTTTTTT. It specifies CASIYRVAGELFF.

In DNA, the CDR3 is TGTGCCAGTAGTTCACAGGGGGCCATCAATCAGCCCCAGCATTTT. Translating it yields CASSSQGAINQPQHF. This chain joins TRBV19 and TRBJ1-5; the match to TRBD1 covers 9 bases. The CDR3 runs 15 residues. V lost 5 bases, J lost 3 bases, and 5 bases stayed unmatched. Germline V lookup: CDR1 LNHDA, CDR2 SQIVND (reference sequence).

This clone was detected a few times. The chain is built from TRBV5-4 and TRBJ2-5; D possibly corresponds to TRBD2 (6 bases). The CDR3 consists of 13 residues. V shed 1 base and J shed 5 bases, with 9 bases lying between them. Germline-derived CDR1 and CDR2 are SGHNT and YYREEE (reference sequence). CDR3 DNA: TGTGCCAGCAGCTTGCCGGGAGTGGAGACCCAGTACTTC. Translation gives CASSLPGVETQYF.

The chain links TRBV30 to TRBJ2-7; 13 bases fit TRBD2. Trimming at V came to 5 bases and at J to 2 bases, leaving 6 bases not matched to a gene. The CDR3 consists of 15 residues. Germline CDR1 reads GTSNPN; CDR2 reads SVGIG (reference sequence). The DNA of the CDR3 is TGTGCCTGGGCCCGACTAGCGGGAGGTGCCTACGAGCAGTACTTC. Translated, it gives CAWARLAGGAYEQYF.

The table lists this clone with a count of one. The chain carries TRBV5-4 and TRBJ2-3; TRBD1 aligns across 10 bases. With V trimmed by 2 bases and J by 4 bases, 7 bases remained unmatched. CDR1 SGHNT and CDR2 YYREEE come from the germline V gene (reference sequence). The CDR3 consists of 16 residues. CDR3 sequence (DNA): TGTGCCAGCAGCTTAGCTCCGGGACAGGGGTCAGATACGCAGTATTTT. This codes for CASSLAPGQGSDTQYF.

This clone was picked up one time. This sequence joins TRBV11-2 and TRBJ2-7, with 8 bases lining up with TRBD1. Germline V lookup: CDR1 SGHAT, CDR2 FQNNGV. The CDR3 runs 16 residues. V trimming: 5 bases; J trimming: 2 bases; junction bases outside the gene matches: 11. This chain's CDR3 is CASSNYEGQGPYEQYF. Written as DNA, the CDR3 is TGTGCCAGCAGCAATTACGAAGGACAGGGCCCCTACGAGCAGTACTTC. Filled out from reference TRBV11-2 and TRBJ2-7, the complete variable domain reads EAGVAQSPRYKIIEKRQSVAFWCNPISGHATLYWYQQILGQGPKLLIQFQNNGVVDDSQLPKDRFSAERLKGVDSTLKIQPAKLEDSAVYLCASSNYEGQGPYEQYFGPGTRLTVT.

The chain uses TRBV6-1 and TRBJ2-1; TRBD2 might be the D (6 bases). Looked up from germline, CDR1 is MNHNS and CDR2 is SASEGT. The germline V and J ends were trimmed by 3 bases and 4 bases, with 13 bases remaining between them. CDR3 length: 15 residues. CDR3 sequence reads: CASSEGSGYYNEQFF. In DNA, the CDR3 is TGTGCCAGCAGTGAGGGTAGCGGTTATTACAATGAGCAGTTCTTC.

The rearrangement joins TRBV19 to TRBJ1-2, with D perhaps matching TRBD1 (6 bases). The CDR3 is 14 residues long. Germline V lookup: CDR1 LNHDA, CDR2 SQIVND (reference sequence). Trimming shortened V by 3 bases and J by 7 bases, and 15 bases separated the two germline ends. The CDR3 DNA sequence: TGTGCCAGTAGTATTGGGCAGGGGCCGAGTGGCTACACCTTC. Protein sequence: CASSIGQGPSGYTF.

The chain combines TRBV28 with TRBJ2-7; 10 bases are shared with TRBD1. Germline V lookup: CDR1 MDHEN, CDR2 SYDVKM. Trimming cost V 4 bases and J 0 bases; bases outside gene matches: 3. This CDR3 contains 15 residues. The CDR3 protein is CASSSGQGLSYEQYF. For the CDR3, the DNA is TGTGCCAGCAGTTCGGGACAGGGGCTCTCCTACGAGCAGTACTTC.

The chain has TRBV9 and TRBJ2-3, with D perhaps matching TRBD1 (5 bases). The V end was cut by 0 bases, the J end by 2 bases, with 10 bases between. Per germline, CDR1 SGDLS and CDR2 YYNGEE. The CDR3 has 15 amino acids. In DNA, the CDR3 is TGTGCCAGCAGCGTAGTGGGGCAGCCCACAGATACGCAGTATTTT. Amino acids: CASSVVGQPTDTQYF.

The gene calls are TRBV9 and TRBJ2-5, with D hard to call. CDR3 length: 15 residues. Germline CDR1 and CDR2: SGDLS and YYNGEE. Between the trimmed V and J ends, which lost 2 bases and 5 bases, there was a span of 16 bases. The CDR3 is CASSVGSLGRETQYF. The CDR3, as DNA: TGTGCCAGCAGCGTTGGGTCGCTTGGGCGCGAGACCCAGTACTTC.